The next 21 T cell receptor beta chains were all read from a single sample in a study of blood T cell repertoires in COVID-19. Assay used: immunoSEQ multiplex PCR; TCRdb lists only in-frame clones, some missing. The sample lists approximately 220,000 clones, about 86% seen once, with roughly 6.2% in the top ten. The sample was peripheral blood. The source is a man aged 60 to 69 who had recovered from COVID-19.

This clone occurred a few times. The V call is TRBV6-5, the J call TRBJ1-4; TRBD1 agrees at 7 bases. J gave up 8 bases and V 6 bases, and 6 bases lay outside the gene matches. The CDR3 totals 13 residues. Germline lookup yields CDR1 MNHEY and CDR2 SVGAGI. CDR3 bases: TGTGCCAGCAGACCCAGGGGGGCGGAAAAACTGTTTTTT. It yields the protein CASRPRGAEKLFF.

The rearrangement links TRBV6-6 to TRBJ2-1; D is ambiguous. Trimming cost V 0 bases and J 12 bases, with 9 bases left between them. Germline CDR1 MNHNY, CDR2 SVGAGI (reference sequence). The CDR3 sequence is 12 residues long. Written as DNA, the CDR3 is TGTGCCAGCAGTTACTCGACTGGTGGGCAGTTCTTC. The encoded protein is CASSYSTGGQFF.

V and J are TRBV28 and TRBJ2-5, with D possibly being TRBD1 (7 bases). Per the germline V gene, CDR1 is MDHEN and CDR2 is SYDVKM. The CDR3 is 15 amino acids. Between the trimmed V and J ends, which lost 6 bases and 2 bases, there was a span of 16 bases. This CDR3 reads CASRAAGQPQETQYF. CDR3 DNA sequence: TGTGCCAGCAGGGCCGCGGGACAGCCTCAAGAGACCCAGTACTTC.

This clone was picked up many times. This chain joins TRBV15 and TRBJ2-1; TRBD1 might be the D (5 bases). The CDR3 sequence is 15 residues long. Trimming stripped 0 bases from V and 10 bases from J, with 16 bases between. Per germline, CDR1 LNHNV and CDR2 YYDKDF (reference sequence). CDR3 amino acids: CATSREGETKIEQFF. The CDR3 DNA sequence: TGTGCCACCAGCAGAGAAGGGGAAACAAAAATCGAGCAGTTCTTC.

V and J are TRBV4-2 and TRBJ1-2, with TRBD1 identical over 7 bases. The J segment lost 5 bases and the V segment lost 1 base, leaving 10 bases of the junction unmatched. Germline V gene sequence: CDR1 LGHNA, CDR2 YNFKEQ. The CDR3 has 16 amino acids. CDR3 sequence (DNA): TGTGCCAGCAGCCAAGCTCCGGCAGGGGGTTATTATGGCTACACCTTC. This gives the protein CASSQAPAGGYYGYTF.

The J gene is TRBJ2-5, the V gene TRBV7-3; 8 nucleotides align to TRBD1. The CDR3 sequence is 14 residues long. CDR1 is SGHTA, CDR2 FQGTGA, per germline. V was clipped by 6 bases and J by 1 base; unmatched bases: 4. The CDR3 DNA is TGTGCCAGCAGTTATACAGGGGGCCAAGAGACCCAGTACTTC. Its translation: CASSYTGGQETQYF.

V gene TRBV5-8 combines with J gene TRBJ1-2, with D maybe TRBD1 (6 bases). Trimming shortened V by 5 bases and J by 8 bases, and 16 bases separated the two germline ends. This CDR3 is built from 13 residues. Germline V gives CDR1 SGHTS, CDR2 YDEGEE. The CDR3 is CASRPPGAGGYTF. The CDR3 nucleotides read TGTGCCAGCAGGCCTCCAGGGGCTGGAGGCTACACCTTC.

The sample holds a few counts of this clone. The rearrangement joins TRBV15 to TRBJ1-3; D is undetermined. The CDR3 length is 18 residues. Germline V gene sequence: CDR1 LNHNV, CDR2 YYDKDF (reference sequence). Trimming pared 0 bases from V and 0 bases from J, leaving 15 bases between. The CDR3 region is CATSRDIVTANSGNTIYF. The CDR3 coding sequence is TGTGCCACCAGCAGAGATATAGTGACTGCCAACTCTGGAAACACCATATATTTT.

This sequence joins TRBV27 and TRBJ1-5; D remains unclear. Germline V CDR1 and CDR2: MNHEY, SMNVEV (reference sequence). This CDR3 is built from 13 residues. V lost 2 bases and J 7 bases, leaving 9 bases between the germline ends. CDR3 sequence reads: CASSLDLVQPQHF. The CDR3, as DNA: TGTGCCAGCAGTTTAGATTTAGTCCAGCCCCAGCATTTT.

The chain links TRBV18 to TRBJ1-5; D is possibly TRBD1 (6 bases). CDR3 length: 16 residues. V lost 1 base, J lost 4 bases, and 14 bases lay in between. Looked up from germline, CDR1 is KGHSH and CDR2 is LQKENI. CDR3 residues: CASSPQGDGGNQPQHF. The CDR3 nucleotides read TGTGCCAGCTCACCACAGGGGGACGGAGGAAATCAGCCCCAGCATTTT.

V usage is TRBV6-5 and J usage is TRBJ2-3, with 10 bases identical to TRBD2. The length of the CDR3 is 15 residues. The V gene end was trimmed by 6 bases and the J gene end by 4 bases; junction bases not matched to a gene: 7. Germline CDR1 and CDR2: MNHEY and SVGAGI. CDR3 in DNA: TGTGCCAGCAGAGCTAGCGGGAGTGGGTCAGATACGCAGTATTTT. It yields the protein CASRASGSGSDTQYF.

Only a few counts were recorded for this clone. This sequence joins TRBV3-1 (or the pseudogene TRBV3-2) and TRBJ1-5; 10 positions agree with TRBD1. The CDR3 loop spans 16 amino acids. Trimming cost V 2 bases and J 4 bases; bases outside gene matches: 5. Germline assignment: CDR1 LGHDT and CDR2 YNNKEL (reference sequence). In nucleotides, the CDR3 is TGTGCCAGCAGCCAACTGCCGGGACAGGGGAATCAGCCCCAGCATTTT. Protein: CASSQLPGQGNQPQHF.

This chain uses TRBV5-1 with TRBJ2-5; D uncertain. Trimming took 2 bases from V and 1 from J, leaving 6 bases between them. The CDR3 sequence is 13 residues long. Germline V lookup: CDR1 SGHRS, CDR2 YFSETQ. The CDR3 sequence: CASSLAPQETQYF. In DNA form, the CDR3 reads TGCGCCAGCAGCTTAGCCCCCCAAGAGACCCAGTACTTC.

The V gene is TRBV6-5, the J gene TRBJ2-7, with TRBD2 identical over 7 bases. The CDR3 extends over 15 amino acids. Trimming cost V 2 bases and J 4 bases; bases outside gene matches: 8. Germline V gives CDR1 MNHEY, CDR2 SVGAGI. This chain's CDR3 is CASSYAREPGYEQYF. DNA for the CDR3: TGTGCCAGCAGTTACGCGCGGGAGCCTGGGTACGAGCAGTACTTC.

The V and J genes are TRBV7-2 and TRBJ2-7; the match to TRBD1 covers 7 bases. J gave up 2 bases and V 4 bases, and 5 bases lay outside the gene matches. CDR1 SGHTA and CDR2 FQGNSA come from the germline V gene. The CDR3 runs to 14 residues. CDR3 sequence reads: CASSYPGQTYEQYF. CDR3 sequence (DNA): TGTGCCAGCAGCTACCCGGGACAGACCTACGAGCAGTACTTC.

The CDR3 loop is CASKALGQGYTF. DNA for the CDR3: TGTGCCAGCAAGGCCTTAGGACAGGGCTACACCTTC. This chain connects TRBV28 to TRBJ1-2, with D possibly matching TRBD1 (6 bases). The germline V gene encodes CDR1 MDHEN and CDR2 SYDVKM. The CDR3 is made up of 12 amino acids. With 7 bases removed from V and 8 bases from J, the gap between germline ends came to 14 bases.

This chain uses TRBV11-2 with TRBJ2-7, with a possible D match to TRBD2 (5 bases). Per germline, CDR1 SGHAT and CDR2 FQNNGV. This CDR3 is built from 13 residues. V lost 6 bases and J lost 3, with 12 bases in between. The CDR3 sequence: CASRPGLFYEQYF. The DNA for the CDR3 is TGTGCCAGCAGACCAGGACTGTTCTACGAGCAGTACTTC.

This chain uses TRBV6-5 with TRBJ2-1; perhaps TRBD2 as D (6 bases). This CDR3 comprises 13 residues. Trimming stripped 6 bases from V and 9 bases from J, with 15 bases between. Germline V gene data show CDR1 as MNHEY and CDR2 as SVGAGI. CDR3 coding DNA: TGTGCCAGCAGGGCCCAGGGAGGAATTGAGCAGTTCTTC. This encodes CASRAQGGIEQFF.

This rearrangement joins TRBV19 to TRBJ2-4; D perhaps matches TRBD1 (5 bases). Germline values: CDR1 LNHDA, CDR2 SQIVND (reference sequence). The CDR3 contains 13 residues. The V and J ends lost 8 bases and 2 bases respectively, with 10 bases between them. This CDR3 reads CASSGIPKNIQYF. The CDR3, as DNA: TGTGCCAGTTCAGGGATTCCCAAAAACATTCAGTACTTC.

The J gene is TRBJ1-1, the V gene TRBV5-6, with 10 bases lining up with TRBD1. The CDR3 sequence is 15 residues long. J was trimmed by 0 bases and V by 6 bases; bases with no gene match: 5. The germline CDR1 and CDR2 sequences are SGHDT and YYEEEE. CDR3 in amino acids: CASILTGGMNTEAFF. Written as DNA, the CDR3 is TGTGCCAGCATATTGACAGGGGGCATGAACACTGAAGCTTTCTTT.

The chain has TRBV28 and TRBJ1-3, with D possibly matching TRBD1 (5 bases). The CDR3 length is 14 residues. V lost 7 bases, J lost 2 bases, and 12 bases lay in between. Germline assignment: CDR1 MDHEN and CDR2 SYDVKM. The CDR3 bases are TGTGCCAGCACCTTTCGGGGGGCTGGAAACACCATATATTTT. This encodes CASTFRGAGNTIYF. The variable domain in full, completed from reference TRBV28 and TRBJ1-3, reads DVKVTQSSRYLVKRTGEKVFLECVQDMDHENMFWYRQDPGLGLRLIYFSYDVKMKEKGDIPEGYSVSREKKERFSLILESASTNQTSMYLCASTFRGAGNTIYFGEGSWLTVV.